One sample yielded the 30 T cell receptor beta chains listed below, sequenced in a study of lymphopenia after photon versus proton radiotherapy. Profiling relied on immunoSEQ multiplex PCR, and the TCRdb table lists in-frame clones only, not all of them. Here the sample spans 53,000 or so clones, 80% to 90% being singletons. Sequences were derived from peripheral blood, sampled from a patient treated with photon-based radiotherapy. These receptors originate from a man aged 50-59 years with gastric cancer.

This clone was seen only a few times. V usage is TRBV5-4 and J usage is TRBJ1-2; TRBD1 agrees at 7 bases. CDR1 SGHNT and CDR2 YYREEE come from the germline V gene (reference sequence). J gave up 7 bases and V 1 base, and 7 bases lay outside the gene matches. The CDR3 sequence is 14 residues long. CDR3 loop: CASSLRQGIGGYTF. Written as DNA, the CDR3 is TGTGCCAGCAGCTTGCGACAGGGCATCGGTGGCTACACCTTC.

The genes are TRBV7-2 and TRBJ2-7; D is unclear. The V end was cut by 4 bases, the J end by 1 base, with 17 bases between. The CDR3 is 16 amino acids. The germline V gene encodes CDR1 SGHTA and CDR2 FQGNSA. The CDR3 sequence: CASSSTHATGSYEQYF. The CDR3 nucleotides are TGTGCCAGCAGCTCTACCCACGCGACCGGGTCCTACGAGCAGTACTTC.

V and J are TRBV5-1 and TRBJ2-3; TRBD1 aligns across 11 bases. Germline V CDR1 and CDR2: SGHRS, YFSETQ. This CDR3 has 15 amino acids. V was clipped by 4 bases and J by 1 base; unmatched bases: 2. CDR3 nucleotides: TGCGCCAGCAGCCCGGGACAGGGGGGCACAGATACGCAGTATTTT. It translates to CASSPGQGGTDTQYF.

The rearrangement uses TRBV4-1 and TRBJ2-7, with 8 positions matching TRBD2. V shed 1 base, J shed 2 bases, and the junction held 13 bases outside the gene matches. This CDR3 spans 18 amino acids. Germline V CDR1 and CDR2: MGHRA, YSYEKL. This CDR3 reads CASSQVKLGLAPTYEQYF. The CDR3 nucleotides read TGCGCCAGCAGCCAAGTAAAGCTAGGACTAGCACCCACCTACGAGCAGTACTTC.

The rearrangement joins TRBV19 to TRBJ1-2, with D maybe TRBD1 (6 bases). With 3 bases removed from V and 6 bases from J, the gap between germline ends came to 11 bases. Germline CDR1 reads LNHDA; CDR2 reads SQIVND (reference sequence). The CDR3 runs to 13 residues. DNA for the CDR3: TGTGCCAGTAGTATTGACAGGAGGGATGGCTACACCTTC. It is translated as CASSIDRRDGYTF. Full variable domain (rest looked up from reference TRBV19 and TRBJ1-2): DGGITQSPKYLFRKEGQNVTLSCEQNLNHDAMYWYRQDPGQGLRLIYYSQIVNDFQKGDIAEGYSVSREKKESFPLTVTSAQKNPTAFYLCASSIDRRDGYTFGSGTRLTVV.

This CDR3 reads CASSQVGRSTEAFF. The CDR3 region has the DNA TGTGCCAGCAGCCAAGTGGGCAGGTCCACTGAAGCTTTCTTT. The chain uses TRBV14 and TRBJ1-1; unclear D gene. Trimming removed 1 base at V and 4 bases at J, with 10 bases between. CDR3 size: 14 residues. Germline V lookup: CDR1 SGHDN, CDR2 FVKESK.

The chain couples TRBV6-1 to TRBJ2-7; D might be TRBD2 (6 bases). Germline V gene lookup returns CDR1 MNHNS and CDR2 SASEGT. V lost 8 bases and J lost 2, with 16 bases in between. CDR3 length: 14 amino acids. In nucleotides, the CDR3 is TGTGCCAGCGTGGAGGCGGGATGGACCTACGAGCAGTACTTC. Protein product: CASVEAGWTYEQYF.

The genes are TRBV7-2 and TRBJ2-5; D perhaps matches TRBD2 (6 bases). The V end lost 1 base, the J end lost 4 bases, and 10 bases lay between the germline ends. The CDR3 covers 14 residues. Germline V gene sequence: CDR1 SGHTA, CDR2 FQGNSA. CDR3 sequence reads: CASSLVAGRETQYF. The DNA of the CDR3 is TGTGCCAGCAGCTTAGTTGCGGGGCGAGAGACCCAGTACTTC.

V usage is TRBV6-1 and J usage is TRBJ2-7, with a possible D match to TRBD2 (6 bases). The germline gives CDR1 MNHNS, CDR2 SASEGT. The V gene lost 2 bases and the J gene lost 0 bases, with 17 bases spanning the gap. This CDR3 spans 17 amino acids. CDR3 sequence reads: CASSEKSGGSSSYEQYF. The CDR3 nucleotides are TGTGCCAGCAGTGAAAAATCCGGAGGGAGTAGCTCCTACGAGCAGTACTTC.

V is TRBV27 and J is TRBJ2-5, with D perhaps TRBD1 (6 bases). Trimming took 4 bases from V and 5 from J, leaving 17 bases between them. The CDR3 is 15 residues long. Looked up from germline, CDR1 is MNHEY and CDR2 is SMNVEV (reference sequence). This chain's CDR3 is CASSYQTRGRETQYF. The DNA of the CDR3 is TGTGCCAGCAGTTACCAAACCAGGGGTCGGGAGACCCAGTACTTC.

This sequence joins TRBV28 and TRBJ2-1; D may be TRBD1 or TRBD2 (5 bases each). Germline V gene sequence: CDR1 MDHEN, CDR2 SYDVKM. There are 16 residues in the CDR3. Between the trimmed V and J ends, which lost 5 bases and 3 bases, there was a span of 17 bases. CDR3: CASSHAGTTIYNEQFF. CDR3 DNA sequence: TGTGCCAGCAGTCACGCCGGGACCACGATCTACAATGAGCAGTTCTTC. The full variable domain, its missing parts supplied by reference TRBV28 and TRBJ2-1, is DVKVTQSSRYLVKRTGEKVFLECVQDMDHENMFWYRQDPGLGLRLIYFSYDVKMKEKGDIPEGYSVSREKKERFSLILESASTNQTSMYLCASSHAGTTIYNEQFFGPGTRLTVL.

The chain recombines TRBV5-1 with TRBJ1-2; 12 bases agree with TRBD1. The CDR3 contains 15 residues. V shed 4 bases and J 6 bases; nucleotides not matched to a gene: 7. Germline CDR1 and CDR2: SGHRS and YFSETQ. The CDR3 sequence is CASSAGDRGQNGYTF. CDR3 nucleotide sequence: TGCGCCAGCAGCGCGGGGGACAGGGGGCAAAATGGCTACACCTTC.

The chain carries TRBV11-2 and TRBJ2-5; D is perhaps TRBD2 (5 bases). Trimming took 7 bases from V and 4 from J, leaving 16 bases between them. CDR1 is SGHAT, CDR2 FQNNGV, per germline. This CDR3 spans 14 amino acids. The CDR3 is CASTKTGSRETQYF. DNA of the CDR3: TGTGCCAGCACTAAAACGGGGAGTAGAGAGACCCAGTACTTC.

The rearrangement joins TRBV5-1 to TRBJ2-3; 10 nucleotides line up with TRBD2. V lost 0 bases and J lost 1; bases outside the gene matches: 2. From germline, CDR1 is SGHRS and CDR2 YFSETQ. The CDR3 has 16 amino acids. CDR3 protein: CASSLAGTSGTDTQYF. CDR3 coding DNA: TGCGCCAGCAGCTTGGCGGGGACTAGCGGCACAGATACGCAGTATTTT.

The V call is TRBV23-1, the J call TRBJ1-5; D unclear. Being an ORF, TRBV23-1 has a function that is uncertain. Trimming stripped 4 bases from V and 1 base from J, with 11 bases between. The CDR3 has 15 residues. CDR3 DNA: TGCGCCAGCAGTCTCCCCACTGAAAGCAATCAGCCCCAGCATTTT. Its translation is CASSLPTESNQPQHF.

This chain joins TRBV7-6 and TRBJ2-3; 12 nucleotides line up with TRBD2. In germline, CDR1 is SGHVS, CDR2 FNYEAQ. V was pared by 1 base and J by 4 bases, with 6 bases of the junction left unmatched. The CDR3 sequence is 17 residues long. The CDR3 loop reads CASSLVGPSGRADTQYF. The CDR3 region has the DNA TGTGCCAGCAGCTTAGTGGGGCCTAGCGGGAGGGCAGATACGCAGTATTTT.

The chain links TRBV5-1 to TRBJ1-3; 8 nucleotides match TRBD1. Trimming cost V 4 bases and J 4 bases; bases outside gene matches: 7. This CDR3 is 15 amino acids long. In germline, CDR1 is SGHRS, CDR2 YFSETQ. CDR3 sequence: CASSVRQGYGNTIYF. The CDR3 DNA reads as TGCGCCAGCAGCGTACGACAGGGGTACGGAAACACCATATATTTT.

The chain has TRBV28 and TRBJ1-1, with D tentatively TRBD1 (5 bases). The CDR3 spans 13 residues. The V end was cut by 7 bases, the J end by 8 bases, with 17 bases between. The germline V gene has CDR1 MDHEN and CDR2 SYDVKM. CDR3 residues: CASNTGGAGEAFF. CDR3 coding DNA: TGTGCCAGCAATACGGGAGGGGCAGGGGAAGCTTTCTTT.

This chain links TRBV5-4 with TRBJ2-3, with 8 bases fitting TRBD2. Unmatched junction bases numbered 12, after V lost 8 bases and J lost 4 bases. The CDR3 is 15 residues long. Per germline, CDR1 SGHNT and CDR2 YYREEE (reference sequence). The CDR3 DNA reads TGTGCCAGTCGCAGGGAGCGGGAGCGAGCAGATACGCAGTATTTT. Translation gives CASRRERERADTQYF. The complete variable domain, with remaining parts taken from reference TRBV5-4 and TRBJ2-3, reads ETGVTQSPTHLIKTRGQQVTLRCSSQSGHNTVSWYQQALGQGPQFIFQYYREEENGRGNFPPRFSGLQFPNYSSELNVNALELDDSALYLCASRRERERADTQYFGPGTRLTVL.

V is TRBV2 and J is TRBJ2-6; maybe TRBD1 (5 bases). The V gene's germline CDR1 is SNHLY and CDR2 FYNNEI. The CDR3 is made up of 19 amino acids. V lost 2 bases and J 3 bases, leaving 20 bases between the germline ends. CDR3 sequence: CASSEYWSGLLGGANVLTF. Written as DNA, the CDR3 is TGTGCCAGCAGTGAATATTGGTCAGGGCTCCTCGGTGGGGCCAACGTCCTGACTTTC.

The genes are TRBV27 and TRBJ2-2; tentatively, D is TRBD1 (5 bases). CDR1 MNHEY and CDR2 SMNVEV come from the germline V gene (reference sequence). The CDR3 runs 16 residues. With 7 bases removed from V and 0 bases from J, the gap between germline ends came to 15 bases. The CDR3 DNA follows: TGTGCCAGCACATCACAGGCCTACGCGAACACCGGGGAGCTGTTTTTT. It is translated as CASTSQAYANTGELFF.

This clone was seen just once. V is TRBV4-1 and J is TRBJ2-3; TRBD1 might be the D (5 bases). Germline lookup yields CDR1 MGHRA and CDR2 YSYEKL. CDR3 size: 14 residues. Deletions cut 4 bases from V and 4 bases from J, with 12 bases between. The CDR3 DNA is TGCGCCAGCAGCCGAATAGGGGTAGCAGATACGCAGTATTTT. This gives the protein CASSRIGVADTQYF.

The chain uses TRBV28 and TRBJ2-6; D unclear. The CDR3 totals 15 residues. The V end was cut by 2 bases, the J end by 0 bases, with 5 bases between. Germline V lookup: CDR1 MDHEN, CDR2 SYDVKM. The CDR3 is CASSLGISGANVLTF. The CDR3, as DNA: TGTGCCAGCAGTTTAGGGATCTCTGGGGCCAACGTCCTGACTTTC.

The chain recombines TRBV7-2 with TRBJ2-1; D is possibly TRBD1 or TRBD2 (6 bases each). Germline V CDR1 and CDR2: SGHTA, FQGNSA. V shed 5 bases and J shed 2 bases, with 16 bases lying between them. This CDR3 comprises 16 residues. The chain's CDR3 is CASSRLPGAPYNEQFF. The CDR3 region has the DNA TGTGCCAGCAGCCGTCTCCCGGGGGCCCCCTACAATGAGCAGTTCTTC.

This clone showed up just once. The DNA for the CDR3 is TGTGCCACCAGCAGAATCCAGACTAGCGGATACCAAGAGACCCAGTACTTC. This codes for CATSRIQTSGYQETQYF. This rearrangement joins TRBV15 to TRBJ2-5; TRBD2 matches at 9 bases. Losses at the gene ends were 2 bases for V and 0 bases for J; bases not matched to a gene: 7. This CDR3 spans 17 amino acids. Germline values: CDR1 LNHNV, CDR2 YYDKDF (reference sequence).

The genes are TRBV7-9 and TRBJ2-7; 10 nucleotides line up with TRBD1. V was pared by 5 bases and J by 5 bases, with 12 bases of the junction left unmatched. Germline CDR1 and CDR2: SEHNR and FQNEAQ (reference sequence). The CDR3 is 16 residues long. Written as DNA, the CDR3 is TGTGCCAGCAGCCCATCCGGGGGACAGGGGAGGAACGAGCAGTACTTC. Its translation is CASSPSGGQGRNEQYF.

The J gene is TRBJ1-5, the V gene TRBV6-5; D call uncertain. This CDR3 is built from 13 residues. Germline CDR1 MNHEY, CDR2 SVGAGI. The V end lost 4 bases, the J end lost 9 bases, and 13 bases lay between the germline ends. CDR3 in amino acids: CASSFGRPGPQHF. CDR3 coding DNA: TGTGCCAGCAGTTTCGGCAGGCCGGGGCCCCAGCATTTT.

The CDR3: CASSLSQSTEAFF. In DNA, the CDR3 is TGTGCCAGCAGCTTAAGTCAGAGCACTGAAGCTTTCTTT. The chain uses TRBV7-9 and TRBJ1-1; no clear D. Trimming removed 2 bases at V and 4 bases at J, with 8 bases between. Germline lookup yields CDR1 SEHNR and CDR2 FQNEAQ (reference sequence). The CDR3 loop spans 13 amino acids.

This clone occurred a few times. The CDR3: CASTTRGQGAYEQYF. DNA of the CDR3: TGTGCCAGCACCACCCGGGGACAGGGTGCCTACGAGCAGTACTTC. The J gene is TRBJ2-7, the V gene TRBV28, with 9 bases matching TRBD1. Germline values: CDR1 MDHEN, CDR2 SYDVKM. The CDR3 covers 15 residues. With 7 bases clipped from V and 2 bases from J, the junction kept 9 bases outside the gene matches.

The rearrangement uses TRBV27 and TRBJ2-5, with TRBD2 identical over 12 bases. CDR3 length: 16 residues. V was clipped by 3 bases and J by 2 bases; unmatched bases: 4. In germline, CDR1 is MNHEY, CDR2 SMNVEV (reference sequence). The chain's CDR3 is CASSFSSGRGQETQYF. The CDR3 DNA follows: TGTGCCAGCAGTTTTTCTAGCGGGAGGGGTCAAGAGACCCAGTACTTC.